This entry lists 11 T cell receptor beta chains sequenced from one sample in a study of a mutant IDH1 vaccine in newly diagnosed glioma. What these receptors recognize is not known. Documented time point: week 23, last vaccination. One vaccine dose held 300 ug of mutant IDH1 20-mer peptide and came with topical imiquimod. Some clones are missing from TCRdb's copy, which holds only in-frame ones; the method was immunoSEQ multiplex PCR. Of over 45,000 clones in the sample, about 80% were seen once. The sequencing here drew on PBMCs, taken from a glioma patient whose treatment included an IDH1 peptide vaccine. These receptors all come from a man in his forties or fifties with glioma.

The genes are TRBV5-3 and TRBJ1-6; 7 bases fit TRBD1. TRBV5-3 counts as an open reading frame of uncertain function. CDR3 size: 15 residues. After removal of 0 bases from V and 8 bases from J, the junction contained 5 bases not matched to a gene. CDR3 sequence reads: CARSLEGGKDSPLHF. As DNA, the CDR3 is TGTGCCAGAAGCTTGGAAGGGGGCAAGGATTCACCCCTCCACTTT.

CDR3 residues: CASSPTFDGGTQFF. The CDR3, as DNA: TGTGCCAGCAGCCCAACGTTCGACGGGGGTACGCAGTTCTTC. The chain carries TRBV7-9 and TRBJ2-1; a weak D match, TRBD2 (6 bases). The V and J ends lost 5 bases and 12 bases respectively, with 20 bases between them. Germline CDR1 reads SEHNR; CDR2 reads FQNEAQ (reference sequence). The CDR3 is 14 residues long.

V usage is TRBV5-1 and J usage is TRBJ2-2; D not resolved. Germline V lookup: CDR1 SGHRS, CDR2 YFSETQ. The CDR3 totals 15 residues. V lost 4 bases and J 0 bases, leaving 10 bases between the germline ends. The DNA of the CDR3 is TGCGCCAGCAGCAGAGTAGCAACGAACACCGGGGAGCTGTTTTTT. Its translation is CASSRVATNTGELFF.

This sequence joins TRBV7-2 and TRBJ1-1; D not certain. V shed 1 base and J shed 6 bases, with 12 bases lying between them. The CDR3 contains 14 residues. Germline CDR1 SGHTA, CDR2 FQGNSA. CDR3 sequence reads: CASSLGVMSAEAFF. CDR3 DNA: TGTGCCAGCAGCTTAGGGGTAATGAGCGCTGAAGCTTTCTTT.

This clone was seen more than once but under ten times. V gene TRBV19 combines with J gene TRBJ2-7; 7 bases fit TRBD1. The CDR3 is 14 residues long. CDR1 is LNHDA, CDR2 SQIVND, per germline (reference sequence). The junction had 10 bases not matched to a gene; V was cut back by 8 bases and J by 3 bases. CDR3 DNA sequence: TGTGCCAGTTCACGGGACAGAAGCCTCTACGAGCAGTACTTC. Translated: CASSRDRSLYEQYF.

The rearrangement links TRBV6-5 to TRBJ2-5; 9 nucleotides align to TRBD1. This CDR3 has 14 amino acids. In germline, CDR1 is MNHEY, CDR2 SVGAGI. Trimming removed 2 bases from V and 7 bases from J; junction bases left unmatched: 5. DNA of the CDR3: TGTGCCAGCAGTTACGACAGGGGGTCGGCGACCCAGTACTTC. Amino acids: CASSYDRGSATQYF.

This rearrangement joins TRBV5-1 to TRBJ2-3; no definite D call. In germline, CDR1 is SGHRS, CDR2 YFSETQ. Trimming removed 1 base at V and 4 bases at J, with 10 bases between. The CDR3 has 14 residues. In nucleotides, the CDR3 is TGCGCCAGCAGCTTGTTCCCAGCAGCAGATACGCAGTATTTT. Amino acids: CASSLFPAADTQYF.

The genes are TRBV2 and TRBJ1-1; no clear D. This CDR3 has 13 residues. Germline loops: CDR1 SNHLY, CDR2 FYNNEI. Trimming pared 5 bases from V and 1 base from J, leaving 8 bases between. Here the CDR3 DNA reads TGTGCCAGCAGTTGGGCTACGAACACTGAAGCTTTCTTT. Translated: CASSWATNTEAFF.

This sequence joins TRBV5-6 and TRBJ1-4; D may be TRBD1 (6 bases). V dropped 3 bases and J dropped 6 bases, with 12 bases sitting between them. The CDR3 extends over 14 amino acids. The germline V gene encodes CDR1 SGHDT and CDR2 YYEEEE. The CDR3 spells CASSSGTWDEKLFF. The DNA of the CDR3 is TGTGCCAGCAGCTCCGGGACATGGGATGAAAAACTGTTTTTT. Using reference TRBV5-6 and TRBJ1-4 for the parts outside the CDR3, the full variable domain is DAGVTQSPTHLIKTRGQQVTLRCSPKSGHDTVSWYQQALGQGPQFIFQYYEEEERQRGNFPDRFSGHQFPNYSSELNVNALLLGDSALYLCASSSGTWDEKLFFGSGTQLSVL.

This clone appeared a single time. This chain uses TRBV6-5 with TRBJ2-1; a possible D gene is TRBD1 (6 bases). The ends were cut back, 7 bases at V and 4 bases at J, with 11 bases in the middle. CDR1 is MNHEY, CDR2 SVGAGI, per germline. The length of the CDR3 is 13 residues. The chain's CDR3 is CASTPTGYNEQFF. DNA of the CDR3: TGTGCCAGCACCCCAACAGGGTACAATGAGCAGTTCTTC.

In its sample, this clone was seen a few times. This chain joins TRBV19 and TRBJ2-1; 12 bases match TRBD2. V lost 5 bases, J lost 9 bases, and 8 bases stayed unmatched. Germline CDR1 is LNHDA and CDR2 is SQIVND (reference sequence). The CDR3 length is 15 residues. CDR3 sequence: CASSATSGGFSEQFF. The CDR3, as DNA: TGTGCCAGTAGTGCCACTAGCGGGGGGTTTAGTGAGCAGTTCTTC. The full variable domain, its missing parts supplied by reference TRBV19 and TRBJ2-1, is DGGITQSPKYLFRKEGQNVTLSCEQNLNHDAMYWYRQDPGQGLRLIYYSQIVNDFQKGDIAEGYSVSREKKESFPLTVTSAQKNPTAFYLCASSATSGGFSEQFFGPGTRLTVL.